The 2 T cell receptor beta chains in this list originate from one sample, sequenced in a study of CD8 T cells in Susac syndrome. Random hexamers were used to reverse transcribe the RNA input (about 0.5 to 1 ug). Each CDR3 protein is one row after TCRdb ran MiXCR on the immunoSEQ multiplex PCR reads. This table has some 110,000 distinct CDR3 sequences, just over 95% appearing once. The sequenced sample consisted of CD4+ T cells from PBMCs. The receptor set was obtained from a human donor with Susac syndrome.

The chain recombines TRBV9 with TRBJ1-1; a possible D gene is TRBD1 (6 bases). V was pared by 5 bases and J by 8 bases, with 13 bases between. Germline lookup yields CDR1 SGDLS and CDR2 YYNGEE. The CDR3 totals 12 residues. The CDR3 sequence is CASRGGRGEAFF. CDR3 bases: TGTGCCAGCAGAGGGGGGAGAGGGGAAGCTTTCTTT. Full variable domain (missing parts from reference TRBV9 and TRBJ1-1): DSGVTQTPKHLITATGQRVTLRCSPRSGDLSVYWYQQSLDQGLQFLIQYYNGEERAKGNILERFSAQQFPDLHSELNLSSLELGDSALYFCASRGGRGEAFFGQGTRLTVV.

The chain links TRBV29-1 to TRBJ1-1, with D hard to call. CDR3 length equals 19 residues. V gave up 5 bases and J gave up 0 bases, with 28 bases separating them. CDR1 and CDR2 from the germline V gene are SQVTM and ANQGSEA. The CDR3 nucleotides read TGCAGCGTTTCGGCCCCACGGACGGTGCCAAGAGCCCTGAACACTGAAGCTTTCTTT. It is translated as CSVSAPRTVPRALNTEAFF.